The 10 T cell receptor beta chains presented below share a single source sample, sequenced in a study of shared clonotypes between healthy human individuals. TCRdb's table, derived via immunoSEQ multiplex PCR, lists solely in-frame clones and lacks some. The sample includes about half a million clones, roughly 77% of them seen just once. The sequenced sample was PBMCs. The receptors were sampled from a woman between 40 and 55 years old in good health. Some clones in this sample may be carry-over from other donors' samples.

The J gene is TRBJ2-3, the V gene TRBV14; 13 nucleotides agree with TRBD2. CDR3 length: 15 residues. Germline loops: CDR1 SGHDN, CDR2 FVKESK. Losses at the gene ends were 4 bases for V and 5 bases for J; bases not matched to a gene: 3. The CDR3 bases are TGTGCCAGCAGCCCTCGGACTAGCGGGAGAGATACGCAGTATTTT. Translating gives CASSPRTSGRDTQYF.

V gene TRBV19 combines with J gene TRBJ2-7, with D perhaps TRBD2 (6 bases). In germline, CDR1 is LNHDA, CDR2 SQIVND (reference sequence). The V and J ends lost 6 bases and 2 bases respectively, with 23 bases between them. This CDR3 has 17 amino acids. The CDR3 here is CASSSGPGGPNPYEQYF. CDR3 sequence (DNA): TGTGCCAGTAGCAGTGGCCCCGGGGGACCAAACCCCTACGAGCAGTACTTC.

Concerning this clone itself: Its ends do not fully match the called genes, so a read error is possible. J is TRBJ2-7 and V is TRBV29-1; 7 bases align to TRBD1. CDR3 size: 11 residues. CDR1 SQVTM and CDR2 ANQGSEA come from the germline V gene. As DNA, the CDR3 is TGCAGCGTGAGACAGGGTTACGAGCAGTGCTTT. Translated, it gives CSVRQGYEQCF.

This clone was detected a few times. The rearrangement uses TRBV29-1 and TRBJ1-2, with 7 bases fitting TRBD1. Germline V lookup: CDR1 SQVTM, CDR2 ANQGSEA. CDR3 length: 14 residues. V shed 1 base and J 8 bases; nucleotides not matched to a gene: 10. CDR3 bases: TGCAGCGTTGAAGCCTACGGGACAGATGGCGGCTACACCTTC. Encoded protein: CSVEAYGTDGGYTF.

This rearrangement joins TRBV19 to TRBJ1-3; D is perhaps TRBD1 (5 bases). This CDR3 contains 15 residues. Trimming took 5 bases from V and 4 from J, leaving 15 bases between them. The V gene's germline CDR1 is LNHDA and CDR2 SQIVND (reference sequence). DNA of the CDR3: TGTGCCAGTAGTCTCCCAGGGAGTTCGGGAAACACCATATATTTT. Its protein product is CASSLPGSSGNTIYF.

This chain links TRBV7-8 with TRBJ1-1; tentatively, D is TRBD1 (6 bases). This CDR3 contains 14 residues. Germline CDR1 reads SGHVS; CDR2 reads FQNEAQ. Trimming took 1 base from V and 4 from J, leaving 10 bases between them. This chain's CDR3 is CASSLGGLGTEAFF. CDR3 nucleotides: TGTGCCAGCAGCTTAGGGGGGCTGGGCACTGAAGCTTTCTTT.

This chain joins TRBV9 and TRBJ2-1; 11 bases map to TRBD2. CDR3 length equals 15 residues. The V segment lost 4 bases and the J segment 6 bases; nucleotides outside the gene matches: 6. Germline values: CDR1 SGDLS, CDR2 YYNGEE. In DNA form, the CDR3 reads TGTGCCAGCAGCATAGCGGGAGGGTCGGGCAATGAGCAGTTCTTC. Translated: CASSIAGGSGNEQFF.

The CDR3 protein is CASSLLGRRNYGYTF. The CDR3, as DNA: TGCGCCAGCAGCTTGTTGGGCAGGCGAAACTATGGCTACACCTTC. The rearrangement joins TRBV5-1 to TRBJ1-2; unclear D gene. This CDR3 contains 15 residues. Trimming left V 1 base short and J 2 bases short, with 12 bases between. Germline loops: CDR1 SGHRS, CDR2 YFSETQ.

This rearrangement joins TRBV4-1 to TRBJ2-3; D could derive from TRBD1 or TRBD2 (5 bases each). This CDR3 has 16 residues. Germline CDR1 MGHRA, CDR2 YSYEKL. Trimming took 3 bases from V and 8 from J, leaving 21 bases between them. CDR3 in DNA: TGCGCCAGCAGCCAGTATCCCCCGGGACCTATCCGTACGCAGTATTTT. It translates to CASSQYPPGPIRTQYF.

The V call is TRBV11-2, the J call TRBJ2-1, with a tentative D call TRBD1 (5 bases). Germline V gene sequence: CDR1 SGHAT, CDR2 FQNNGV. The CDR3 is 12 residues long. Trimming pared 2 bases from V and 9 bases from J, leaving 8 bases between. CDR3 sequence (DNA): TGTGCCAGCAGCTTACGACAGACTGAGCAGTTCTTC. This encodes CASSLRQTEQFF. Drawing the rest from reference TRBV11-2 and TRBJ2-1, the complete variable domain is EAGVAQSPRYKIIEKRQSVAFWCNPISGHATLYWYQQILGQGPKLLIQFQNNGVVDDSQLPKDRFSAERLKGVDSTLKIQPAKLEDSAVYLCASSLRQTEQFFGPGTRLTVL.